Each of the 8 T cell receptor beta chains below was sequenced from the same sample in a study of shared clonotypes between healthy human individuals. Sequenced by immunoSEQ multiplex PCR; TCRdb stores in-frame clones only, minus some. The sample lists a few million clones; around 90% were seen once. Sequencing input: naive CD4+ T cells sorted from blood. Subset specified: CD45RA+ positively selected. These receptors were taken from a man younger than 35 in good health.

The chain uses TRBV2 and TRBJ2-5; maybe TRBD2 (7 bases). Per the germline V gene, CDR1 is SNHLY and CDR2 is FYNNEI. Trimming took off 0 bases at V and 5 bases at J, with 10 bases between the two ends. The CDR3 is 14 residues long. The CDR3 sequence: CASSEAGRGETQYF. Here the CDR3 DNA reads TGTGCCAGCAGTGAAGCGGGGAGGGGGGAGACCCAGTACTTC.

This clone was seen a handful of times. This chain connects TRBV18 to TRBJ2-7, with D possibly TRBD1 on 6 matching bases. Between the trimmed V and J ends, which lost 5 bases and 6 bases, there was a span of 11 bases. Germline assignment: CDR1 KGHSH and CDR2 LQKENI. The CDR3 runs 12 residues. Here the CDR3 DNA reads TGTGCCAGCTCAAGTGGACAGACCGAGCAGTACTTC. It encodes CASSSGQTEQYF.

V gene TRBV5-1 combines with J gene TRBJ2-1, with D perhaps given as TRBD1 or TRBD2 (6 bases each). This CDR3 has 14 amino acids. Between the trimmed V and J ends, which lost 6 bases and 2 bases, there was a span of 12 bases. Looked up from germline, CDR1 is SGHRS and CDR2 is YFSETQ. CDR3 sequence (DNA): TGCGCCAGCAATGGGGGGCAGACCTACAATGAGCAGTTCTTC. It codes for CASNGGQTYNEQFF.

The rearrangement links TRBV6-6 to TRBJ1-1, with 7 nucleotides matching TRBD1. The V segment lost 6 bases and the J segment 1 base; nucleotides outside the gene matches: 8. CDR1 is MNHNY, CDR2 SVGAGI, per germline (reference sequence). CDR3 length equals 15 residues. As DNA, the CDR3 is TGTGCCAGCAGAGAAAGACAGGGAACGAACACTGAAGCTTTCTTT. This sequence encodes CASRERQGTNTEAFF.

This sequence joins TRBV2 and TRBJ2-2; no reliable D call. The ends were cut back, 6 bases at V and 1 base at J, with 12 bases in the middle. From germline, CDR1 is SNHLY and CDR2 FYNNEI. The CDR3 is 15 residues long. The CDR3 protein is CASRARVGNTGELFF. As DNA, the CDR3 is TGTGCCAGCAGGGCCCGGGTAGGGAACACCGGGGAGCTGTTTTTT.

V gene TRBV4-1 combines with J gene TRBJ2-3; 9 bases match TRBD2. Germline V CDR1 and CDR2: MGHRA, YSYEKL. The CDR3 sequence is 20 residues long. The trim removed 4 bases at V and 4 bases at J, leaving 21 bases unmatched. This chain's CDR3 is CASSPTSGTSWVLRSDTQYF. The CDR3 DNA reads TGCGCCAGCAGCCCCACCTCAGGGACTAGCTGGGTCCTTCGCTCAGATACGCAGTATTTT.

The chain carries TRBV5-1 and TRBJ1-4; no clear D gene. V lost 3 bases and J 4 bases, leaving 10 bases between the germline ends. The CDR3 spans 14 residues. Germline values: CDR1 SGHRS, CDR2 YFSETQ. This CDR3 is CASSYGLLNEKLFF. The CDR3 nucleotides are TGCGCCAGCAGCTACGGGCTGCTTAATGAAAAACTGTTTTTT.

The chain has TRBV6-6 and TRBJ1-5, with unresolved D. CDR3 size: 13 residues. CDR1 and CDR2 (germline): MNHNY, SVGAGI (reference sequence). V gave up 11 bases and J gave up 3 bases, with 14 bases separating them. CDR3 sequence (DNA): TGTGCCGGAGGCAGAGGCCTCAATCAGCCCCAGCATTTT. Protein product: CAGGRGLNQPQHF.